These 6 T cell receptor beta chains originate from one sample sequenced in a study of cytomegalovirus exposure and HLA in healthy donors. PCR used 60 Vbeta primers and 13 Jbeta primers. This table comes from immunoSEQ multiplex PCR, and its TCRdb copy is limited to in-frame clones, with some not included. Of over 100,000 clones in the sample, over 75% are singletons; the top ten hold roughly 6%. Source material: PBMCs. These receptors originate from a man in his 60s in good health and CMV-seropositive.

V and J are TRBV27 and TRBJ2-7; 7 bases agree with TRBD1. Germline CDR1 MNHEY, CDR2 SMNVEV (reference sequence). The CDR3 totals 14 residues. V trimming: 3 bases; J trimming: 6 bases; junction bases outside the gene matches: 8. CDR3 region: CASSFATGSAEQYF. Here the CDR3 DNA reads TGTGCCAGCAGTTTCGCGACAGGGTCGGCCGAGCAGTACTTC.

The chain is built from TRBV5-4 and TRBJ2-1; 7 bases map to TRBD1. Germline V lookup: CDR1 SGHNT, CDR2 YYREEE (reference sequence). Trimming at V came to 2 bases and at J to 0 bases, leaving 5 bases not matched to a gene. The CDR3 length is 16 residues. The CDR3 region is CASSLFRGSSYNEQFF. CDR3 nucleotide sequence: TGTGCCAGCAGCTTATTCAGGGGGAGCTCCTACAATGAGCAGTTCTTC.

The chain recombines TRBV29-1 with TRBJ1-2, with 9 bases aligning to TRBD1. The germline gives CDR1 SQVTM, CDR2 ANQGSEA. J was trimmed by 7 bases and V by 6 bases; bases with no gene match: 3. The CDR3 contains 11 residues. The chain's CDR3 is CSVGQGSGYTF. The DNA of the CDR3 is TGCAGCGTCGGACAGGGGAGTGGCTACACCTTC.

V gene TRBV9 combines with J gene TRBJ1-2, with a weak D call TRBD1 (5 bases). The germline CDR1 and CDR2 sequences are SGDLS and YYNGEE. The CDR3 length is 16 residues. The ends were cut back, 2 bases at V and 0 bases at J, with 14 bases in the middle. In DNA form, the CDR3 reads TGTGCCAGCAGCGTCGGTTGGAGGGGTGCTAACTATGGCTACACCTTC. Its translation is CASSVGWRGANYGYTF.

This rearrangement joins TRBV15 to TRBJ1-4, with 12 bases lining up with TRBD1. The CDR3 length is 18 residues. After removal of 5 bases from V and 8 bases from J, the junction contained 15 bases not matched to a gene. Germline V lookup: CDR1 LNHNV, CDR2 YYDKDF (reference sequence). The CDR3 reads CATSGTGGAAGSREKLFF. CDR3 bases: TGTGCCACCAGCGGGACAGGGGGCGCTGCGGGGTCTCGGGAAAAACTGTTTTTT.

With regard to this clone: Other DNA variants within this sample encode the same CDR3. The CDR3 here is CASSLAGGGQPQHF. The DNA of the CDR3 is TGCGCCAGCAGCTTAGCGGGGGGCGGACAGCCCCAGCATTTT. V gene TRBV5-1 combines with J gene TRBJ1-5; possible D gene TRBD1, 6 bases. CDR1 and CDR2 (germline): SGHRS, YFSETQ. The CDR3 consists of 14 residues. Trimming took 2 bases from V and 7 from J, leaving 13 bases between them.